The rows below give T cell receptor beta chains drawn from one sample of a study of early T cells in non-severe SARS-CoV-2 infection. TCRdb passed the 5' RACE reads through MiXCR, listing each CDR3 protein once. The sample has about 28,000 distinct CDR3 sequences, over 4.5% seen once. The material was whole blood, obtained at baseline. The receptors derive from an adult who was a healthcare worker with PCR-confirmed SARS-CoV-2 infection or an uninfected control (not recorded which). The CDR3 runs from the conserved cysteine through the conserved F or W. The D gene is left open where the match is weak. Clone size, where shown, is once, few, many, or a class for clones that have expanded.

.	TRBD2	TRBV6-1	TRBJ2-1	CASSEIRLAGGWNEQFF	TGTGCCAGCAGTGAAATTCGACTAGCGGGAGGATGGAATGAGCAGTTCTTC
many	.	TRBV7-2	TRBJ2-7	CASSWAWDTSSYEQYF	TGTGCCAGCAGCTGGGCTTGGGACACCAGCTCCTACGAGCAGTACTTC
many	.	TRBV27	TRBJ1-6	CASKWSSYNSPLHF	TGTGCCAGCAAGTGGAGCTCCTATAATTCACCCCTCCACTTT
few	TRBD1	TRBV4-1	TRBJ2-7	CASRFRGTGEGEQYF	TGCGCCAGCAGATTCCGGGGGACAGGGGAAGGCGAGCAGTACTTC
many	.	TRBV21-1	TRBJ1-6	CASTTFGNGQKYNSPLHF	TGTGCCAGCACCACATTCGGAAATGGACAGAAATATAATTCACCCCTCCACTTT
many	.	TRBV10-1	TRBJ1-1	CASSESGRTAEAFF	TGCGCCAGCAGTGAGTCAGGACGGACAGCTGAAGCTTTCTTT
many	.	TRBV28	TRBJ2-7	CASSSPGGGRFHEQYF	TGTGCCAGCAGTTCCCCCGGAGGAGGGCGATTCCACGAGCAGTACTTC
medium-sized	TRBD1	TRBV7-3	TRBJ1-1	CASSSDRGGKAFF	TGTGCCAGCAGCTCGGACAGGGGCGGTAAAGCTTTCTTT
many	.	TRBV3-1	TRBJ2-7	CASSQDPVSYEQYF	TGTGCCAGCAGCCAAGACCCAGTCTCCTACGAGCAGTACTTC
many	TRBD2	TRBV20-1	TRBJ2-7	CSARRREIYEQYF	TGCAGTGCTAGAAGGCGGGAGATTTACGAGCAGTACTTC
many	TRBD1	TRBV12-3/TRBV12-4	TRBJ1-5	CASTGQENQPQHF	TGTGCCAGCACGGGACAGGAGAATCAGCCCCAGCATTTT
many	TRBD1	TRBV28	TRBJ1-5	CASSSYRGPSNQPQHF	TGTGCCAGCAGTTCTTACAGGGGTCCGAGCAATCAGCCCCAGCATTTT
many	TRBD1	TRBV7-9	TRBJ2-2	CASSSQGTGELFF	TGTGCCAGCAGCTCACAGGGGACCGGGGAGCTGTTTTTT
medium-sized	TRBD2	TRBV20-1	TRBJ2-3	CSARDGAGVRTDTQYF	TGCAGTGCTAGAGATGGGGCGGGAGTACGCACAGATACGCAGTATTTT
many	.	TRBV7-2	TRBJ2-3	CASSLFTDTQYF	TGTGCCAGCAGCTTATTCACAGATACGCAGTATTTT
many	TRBD1	TRBV20-1	TRBJ1-3	CSAPGTGEGNTIYF	TGCAGTGCTCCCGGGACAGGGGAGGGAAACACCATATATTTT
many	.	TRBV5-4	TRBJ2-1	CASSLDESYNEQFF	TGTGCCAGCAGCTTGGATGAGTCCTACAATGAGCAGTTCTTC
many	.	TRBV28	TRBJ2-7	CASSLISFELPSYEQYF	TGTGCCAGCAGTTTAATCTCTTTCGAACTTCCATCCTACGAGCAGTACTTC
many	TRBD2	TRBV18	TRBJ2-1	CASSPPTSGGSYNEQFF	TGTGCCAGCTCACCCCCTACTAGCGGGGGATCCTACAATGAGCAGTTCTTC
.	TRBD2	TRBV7-3	TRBJ2-1	CASSRDGTSGKYEQFF	TGTGCCAGCAGCCGCGATGGGACTAGCGGGAAATATGAGCAGTTCTTC
many	.	TRBV29-1	TRBJ2-3	CSVDWAPRGTDTQYF	TGCAGCGTTGACTGGGCTCCCAGGGGAACAGATACGCAGTATTTT
many	.	TRBV7-6	TRBJ2-7	CASSLATNYEQYF	TGTGCCAGCAGCTTAGCGACTAATTACGAGCAGTACTTC